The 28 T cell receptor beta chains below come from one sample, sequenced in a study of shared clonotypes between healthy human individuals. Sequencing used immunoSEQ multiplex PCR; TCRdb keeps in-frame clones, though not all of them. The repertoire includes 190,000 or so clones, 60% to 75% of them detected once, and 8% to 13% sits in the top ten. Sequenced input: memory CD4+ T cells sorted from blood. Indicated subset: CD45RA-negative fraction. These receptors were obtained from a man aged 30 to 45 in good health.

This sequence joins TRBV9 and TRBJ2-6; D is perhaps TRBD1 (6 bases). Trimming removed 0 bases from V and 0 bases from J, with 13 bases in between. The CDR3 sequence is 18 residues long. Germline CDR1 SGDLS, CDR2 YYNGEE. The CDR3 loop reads CASSVGPGVSSGANVLTF. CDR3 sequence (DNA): TGTGCCAGCAGCGTAGGCCCAGGGGTAAGCTCTGGGGCCAACGTCCTGACTTTC.

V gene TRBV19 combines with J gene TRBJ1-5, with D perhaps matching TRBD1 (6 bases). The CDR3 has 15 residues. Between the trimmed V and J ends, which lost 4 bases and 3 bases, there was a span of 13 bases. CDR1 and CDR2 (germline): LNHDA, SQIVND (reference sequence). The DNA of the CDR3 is TGTGCCAGTAGTACCTCGACAGGATACAATCAGCCCCAGCATTTT. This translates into CASSTSTGYNQPQHF.

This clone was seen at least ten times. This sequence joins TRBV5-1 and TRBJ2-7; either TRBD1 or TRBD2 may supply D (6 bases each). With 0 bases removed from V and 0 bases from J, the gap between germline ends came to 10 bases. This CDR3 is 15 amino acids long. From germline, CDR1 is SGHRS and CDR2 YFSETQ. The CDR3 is CASSLGGTRSYEQYF. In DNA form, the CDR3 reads TGCGCCAGCAGCTTGGGCGGGACACGCTCCTACGAGCAGTACTTC.

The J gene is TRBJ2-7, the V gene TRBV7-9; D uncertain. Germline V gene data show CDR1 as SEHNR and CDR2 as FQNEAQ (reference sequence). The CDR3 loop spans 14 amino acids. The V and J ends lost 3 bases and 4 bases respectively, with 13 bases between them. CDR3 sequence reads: CASSFQRPPYEQYF. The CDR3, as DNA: TGTGCCAGCAGCTTCCAGCGCCCACCTTACGAGCAGTACTTC.

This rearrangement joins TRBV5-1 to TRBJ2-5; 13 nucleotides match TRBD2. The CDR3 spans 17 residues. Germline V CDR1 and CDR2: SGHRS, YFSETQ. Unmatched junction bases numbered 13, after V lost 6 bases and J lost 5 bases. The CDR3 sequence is CASIPGTSGTTRETQYF. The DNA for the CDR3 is TGCGCCAGCATCCCGGGGACTAGCGGGACTACGAGGGAGACCCAGTACTTC.

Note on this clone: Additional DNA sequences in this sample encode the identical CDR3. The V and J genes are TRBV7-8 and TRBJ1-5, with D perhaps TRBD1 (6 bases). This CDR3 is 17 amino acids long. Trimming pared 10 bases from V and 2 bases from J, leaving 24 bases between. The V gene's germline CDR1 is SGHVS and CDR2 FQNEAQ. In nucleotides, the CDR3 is TGTGCCACCGCGGGGGGGGGAGGGGGAAGTCGCAATCAGCCCCAGCATTTT. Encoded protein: CATAGGGGGSRNQPQHF.

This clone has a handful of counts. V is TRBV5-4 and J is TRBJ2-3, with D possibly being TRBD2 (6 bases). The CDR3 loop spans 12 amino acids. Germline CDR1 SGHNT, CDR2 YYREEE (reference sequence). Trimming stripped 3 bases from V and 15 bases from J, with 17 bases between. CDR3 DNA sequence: TGTGCCAGCAGCTCCGGGGGAGCTAGCCATTATTTT. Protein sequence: CASSSGGASHYF.

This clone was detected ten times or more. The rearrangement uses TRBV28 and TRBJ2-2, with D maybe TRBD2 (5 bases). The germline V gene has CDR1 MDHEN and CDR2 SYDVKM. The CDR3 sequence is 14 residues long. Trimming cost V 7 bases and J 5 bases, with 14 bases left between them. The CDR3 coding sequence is TGTGCCAGCATAGAGACTACTGAGACCGGGGAGCTGTTTTTT. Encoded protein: CASIETTETGELFF.

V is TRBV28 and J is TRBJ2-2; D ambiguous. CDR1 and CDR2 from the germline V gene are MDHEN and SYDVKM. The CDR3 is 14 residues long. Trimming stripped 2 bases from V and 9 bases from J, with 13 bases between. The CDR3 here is CASSLEQTKRELFF. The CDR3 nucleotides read TGTGCCAGCAGTTTAGAGCAAACGAAGAGGGAGCTGTTTTTT.

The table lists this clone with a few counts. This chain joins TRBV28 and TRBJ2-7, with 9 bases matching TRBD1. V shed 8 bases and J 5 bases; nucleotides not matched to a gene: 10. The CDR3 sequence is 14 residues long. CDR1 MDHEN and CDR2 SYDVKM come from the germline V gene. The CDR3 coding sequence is TGTGCCAGCGAAGAGGGGACAGGGAAGGACGAGCAGTACTTC. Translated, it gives CASEEGTGKDEQYF.

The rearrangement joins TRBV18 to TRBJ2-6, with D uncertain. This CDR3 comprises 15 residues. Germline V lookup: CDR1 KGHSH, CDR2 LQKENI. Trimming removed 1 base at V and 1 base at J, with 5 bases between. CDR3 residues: CASSPRTSGANVLTF. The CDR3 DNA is TGTGCCAGCTCACCACGCACTTCTGGGGCCAACGTCCTGACTTTC.

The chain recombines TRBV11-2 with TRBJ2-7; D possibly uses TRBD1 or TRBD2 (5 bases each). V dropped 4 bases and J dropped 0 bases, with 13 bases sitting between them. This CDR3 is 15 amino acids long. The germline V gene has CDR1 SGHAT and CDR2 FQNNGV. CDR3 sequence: CASSSGWGSSYEQYF. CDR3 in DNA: TGTGCCAGCAGCTCGGGGTGGGGGAGCTCCTACGAGCAGTACTTC.

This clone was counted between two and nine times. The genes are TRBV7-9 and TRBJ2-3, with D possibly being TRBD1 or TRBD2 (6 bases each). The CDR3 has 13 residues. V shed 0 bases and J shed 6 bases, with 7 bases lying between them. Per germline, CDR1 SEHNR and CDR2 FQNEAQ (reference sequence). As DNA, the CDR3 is TGTGCCAGCAGCTTAGCAGGGGGGGATACGCAGTATTTT. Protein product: CASSLAGGDTQYF.

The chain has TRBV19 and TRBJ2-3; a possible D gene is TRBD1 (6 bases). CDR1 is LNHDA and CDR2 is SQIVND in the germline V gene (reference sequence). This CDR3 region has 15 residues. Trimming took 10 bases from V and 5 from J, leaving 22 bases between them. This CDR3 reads CATKRDLGARDTQYF. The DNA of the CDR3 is TGTGCCACCAAGAGGGATTTGGGGGCCAGAGATACGCAGTATTTT.

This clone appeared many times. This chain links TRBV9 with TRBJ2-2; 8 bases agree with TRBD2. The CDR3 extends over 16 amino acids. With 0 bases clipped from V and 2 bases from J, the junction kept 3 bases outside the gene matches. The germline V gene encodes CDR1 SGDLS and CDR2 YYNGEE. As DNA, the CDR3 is TGTGCCAGCAGCGTAGAGCTAGCGGGCAACACCGGGGAGCTGTTTTTT. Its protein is CASSVELAGNTGELFF.

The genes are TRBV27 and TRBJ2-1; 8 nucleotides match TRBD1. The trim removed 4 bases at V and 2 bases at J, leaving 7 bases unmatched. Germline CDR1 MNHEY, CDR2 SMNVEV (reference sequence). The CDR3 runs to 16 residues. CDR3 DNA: TGTGCCAGCAGTTCCAGGACAGGGCTTACCTACAATGAGCAGTTCTTC. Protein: CASSSRTGLTYNEQFF.

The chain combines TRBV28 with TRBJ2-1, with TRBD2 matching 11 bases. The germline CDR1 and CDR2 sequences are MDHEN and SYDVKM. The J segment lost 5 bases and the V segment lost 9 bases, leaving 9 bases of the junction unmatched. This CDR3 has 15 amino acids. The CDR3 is CASRGGLAENNEQFF. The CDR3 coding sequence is TGTGCCAGTAGGGGGGGACTAGCGGAGAACAATGAGCAGTTCTTC. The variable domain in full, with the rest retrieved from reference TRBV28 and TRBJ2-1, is DVKVTQSSRYLVKRTGEKVFLECVQDMDHENMFWYRQDPGLGLRLIYFSYDVKMKEKGDIPEGYSVSREKKERFSLILESASTNQTSMYLCASRGGLAENNEQFFGPGTRLTVL.

The CDR3 sequence: CASSAGVGGTQYF. The CDR3 DNA sequence: TGTGCCAGCAGTGCGGGAGTAGGTGGGACCCAGTACTTC. The chain carries TRBV2 and TRBJ2-5; perhaps TRBD2 as D (6 bases). The CDR3 has 13 amino acids. The V and J ends lost 4 bases and 7 bases respectively, with 13 bases between them. The germline V gene has CDR1 SNHLY and CDR2 FYNNEI.

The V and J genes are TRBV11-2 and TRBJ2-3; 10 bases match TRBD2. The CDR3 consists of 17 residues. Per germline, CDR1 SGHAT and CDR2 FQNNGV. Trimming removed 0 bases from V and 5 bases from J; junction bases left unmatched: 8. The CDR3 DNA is TGTGCCAGCAGCTTAGAAATAGCGGGAGGTGGAGGAGATACGCAGTATTTT. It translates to CASSLEIAGGGGDTQYF.

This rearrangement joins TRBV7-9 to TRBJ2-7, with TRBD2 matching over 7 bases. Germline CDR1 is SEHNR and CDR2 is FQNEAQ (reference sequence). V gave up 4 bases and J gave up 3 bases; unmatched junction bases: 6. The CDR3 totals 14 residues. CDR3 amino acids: CASSSFGRYYEQYF. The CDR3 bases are TGTGCCAGCAGCTCATTCGGGAGGTACTACGAGCAGTACTTC.

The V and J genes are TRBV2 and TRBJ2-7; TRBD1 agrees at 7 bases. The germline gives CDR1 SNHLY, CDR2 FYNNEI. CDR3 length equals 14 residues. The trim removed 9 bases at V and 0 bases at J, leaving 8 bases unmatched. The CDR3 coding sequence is TGTGCCAGTCTATGGGGACAGAGCTCCTACGAGCAGTACTTC. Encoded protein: CASLWGQSSYEQYF.

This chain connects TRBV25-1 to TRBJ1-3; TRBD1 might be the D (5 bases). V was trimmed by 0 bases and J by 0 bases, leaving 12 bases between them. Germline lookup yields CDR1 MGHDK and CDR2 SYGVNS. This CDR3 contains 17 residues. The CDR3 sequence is CASSEYLPGGSGNTIYF. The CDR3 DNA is TGTGCCAGCAGTGAATATCTCCCTGGGGGCTCTGGAAACACCATATATTTT.

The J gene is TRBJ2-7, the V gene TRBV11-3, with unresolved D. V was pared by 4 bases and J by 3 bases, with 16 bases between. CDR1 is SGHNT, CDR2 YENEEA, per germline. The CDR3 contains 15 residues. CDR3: CASSSNSADSYEQYF. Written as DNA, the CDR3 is TGTGCCAGCAGCTCAAACTCGGCGGATAGCTACGAGCAGTACTTC.

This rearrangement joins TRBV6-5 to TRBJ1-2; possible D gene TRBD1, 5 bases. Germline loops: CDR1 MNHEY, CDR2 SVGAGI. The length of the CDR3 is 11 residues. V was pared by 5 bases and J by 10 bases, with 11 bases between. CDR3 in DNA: TGTGCCAGCAGTAATGGGGGGGACTACACCTTC. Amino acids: CASSNGGDYTF.

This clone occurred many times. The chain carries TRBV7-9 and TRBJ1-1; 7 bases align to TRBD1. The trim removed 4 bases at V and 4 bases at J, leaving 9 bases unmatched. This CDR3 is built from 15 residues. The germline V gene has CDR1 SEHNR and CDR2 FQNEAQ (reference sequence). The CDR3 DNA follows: TGTGCCAGCAGCTCTACAGGGGCCGGGGGCACTGAAGCTTTCTTT. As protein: CASSSTGAGGTEAFF.

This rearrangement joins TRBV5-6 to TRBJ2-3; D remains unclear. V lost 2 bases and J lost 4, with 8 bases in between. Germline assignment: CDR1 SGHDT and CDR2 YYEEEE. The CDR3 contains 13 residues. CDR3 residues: CASSFSSADTQYF. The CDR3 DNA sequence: TGTGCCAGCAGCTTCAGTAGTGCAGATACGCAGTATTTT.

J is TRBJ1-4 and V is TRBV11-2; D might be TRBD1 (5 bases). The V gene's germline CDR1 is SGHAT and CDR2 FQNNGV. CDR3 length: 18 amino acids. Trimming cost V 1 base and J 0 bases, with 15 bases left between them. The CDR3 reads CASSLGARARATNEKLFF. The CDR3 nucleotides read TGTGCCAGCAGCTTAGGGGCCAGGGCCCGAGCAACTAATGAAAAACTGTTTTTT. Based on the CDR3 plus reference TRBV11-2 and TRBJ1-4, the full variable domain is EAGVAQSPRYKIIEKRQSVAFWCNPISGHATLYWYQQILGQGPKLLIQFQNNGVVDDSQLPKDRFSAERLKGVDSTLKIQPAKLEDSAVYLCASSLGARARATNEKLFFGSGTQLSVL.

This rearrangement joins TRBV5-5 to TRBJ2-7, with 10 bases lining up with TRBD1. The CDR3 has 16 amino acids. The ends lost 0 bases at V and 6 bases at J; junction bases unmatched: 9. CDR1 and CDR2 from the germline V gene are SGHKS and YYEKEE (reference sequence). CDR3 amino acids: CASSLVPGQGKGEQYF. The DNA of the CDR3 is TGTGCCAGCAGCTTGGTACCGGGACAGGGGAAAGGCGAGCAGTACTTC.